A selection of T cell receptor beta chains follows, all from one sample in a study of blood T cell repertoires in COVID-19. Clones were read by immunoSEQ multiplex PCR, and TCRdb kept only the in-frame ones, dropping some. In the table there are over 80,000 clones, roughly 87% of which are singletons. What was sequenced was peripheral blood. The receptor set was obtained from a man aged 50-60 years with acute or convalescent COVID-19. CDR3s leave out the opening cysteine and the closing phenylalanine or tryptophan.

V	J	CDR3
TRBV5-4	TRBJ2-2	ASSLPGTLAGELF
TRBV4-2	TRBJ2-3	ASSQERGTSVTDTQY
TRBV3-1/TRBV3-2	TRBJ2-3	ASSQALAASLDTQY
TRBV3-1/TRBV3-2	TRBJ1-2	ASSQHQGQTNYGYT
TRBV4-1	TRBJ1-5	ASSDPDRGGNQPQH
TRBV20-1	TRBJ1-5	SALSNQPQH
TRBV10-3	TRBJ1-5	AISGTAGQPQH
TRBV4-2	TRBJ2-3	ASSQEAGAADTQY
TRBV19	TRBJ2-2	ASMAGTVNTGELF
TRBV7-7	TRBJ2-5	ASSLAVRGQTQY
TRBV19	TRBJ1-2	ASSEQGARNYGYT
TRBV28	TRBJ1-2	ASSLGSRYGYT
TRBV12-5	TRBJ2-6	ASGLVAGASHSGANVLT
TRBV19	TRBJ1-2	ASSQQTGTNYGYT
TRBV9	TRBJ1-5	ASSALPGQPQH
TRBV6-5	TRBJ2-1	ASSSGTSGANEQF
TRBV5-4	TRBJ2-3	ASSLDETDTQY
TRBV21-1	TRBJ2-7	ASSEPGQRSDEQY
TRBV7-2	TRBJ1-1	ASSLAPGTYTEAF
TRBV5-1	TRBJ1-2	ASSFGDRALFNYGYT
TRBV13	TRBJ1-3	ASSLQGTGSGNTIY
TRBV19	TRBJ2-7	ASSSLNGGLVEQY
TRBV27	TRBJ1-6	ASTSPRAGNSPLH
TRBV7-9	TRBJ1-2	ASSFTSDRGDGYT
TRBV7-2	TRBJ2-1	ASSLERGGAREQF
TRBV7-9	TRBJ2-3	ASSFPRGDTQY
TRBV5-4	TRBJ2-1	ASSGSGGLFYNEQF
TRBV11-2	TRBJ2-2	ASRDLAGITGELF
TRBV7-3	TRBJ1-1	ASSLSGAGEAF
TRBV6-5	TRBJ1-3	ASRLTGNSGNTIY
TRBV28	TRBJ1-2	ASSRGRGYGYT
TRBV6-5	TRBJ1-6	ASREEGLNSPLH
TRBV6-5	TRBJ1-2	ASSSRTGLVYGYT
TRBV19	TRBJ1-4	ASRREANEKLF
TRBV18	TRBJ2-1	ASSPGGALTYNEQF
TRBV5-1	TRBJ2-5	ASSLISGRETQY
TRBV9	TRBJ1-2	ASSPGGNLNYGYT
TRBV30	TRBJ2-5	AWSPGETQY
TRBV7-2	TRBJ2-3	ASSLDWGTSGSTDTQY
TRBV6-6	TRBJ2-1	ASSYEQKKNEQF
TRBV30	TRBJ1-2	AWATGTGGLYGYT
TRBV24-1	TRBJ1-6	ANLVSPYNSPLH
TRBV30	TRBJ1-5	AWSTGVSNQPQH
TRBV12-3/TRBV12-4	TRBJ2-1	ASSFGLEQF
TRBV4-1	TRBJ1-3	ASSQEWTGGGNTIY
TRBV12-3/TRBV12-4	TRBJ2-1	ASSQGGYEQF
TRBV7-3	TRBJ1-5	ASSLGQGLRNQPQH